This T cell receptor beta chain was captured by sequencing in a study of cytotoxic CD8 clonotypes in ibrutinib-treated CLL. Study results and limitations: Timing of sampling differed between sustained-remission and progressing patients.

With regard to this clone: Its antigen remains unknown.

Germline values: CDR1 KGHSH, CDR2 LQKENI. The V segment lost 3 bases and the J segment 5 bases; nucleotides outside the gene matches: 5. The CDR3 has 15 amino acids. Profiling relied on immunoSEQ multiplex PCR, and the TCRdb table lists in-frame clones only, not all of them. The sample consists of 97,000 or so clones, approximately 78% of them appearing once. Sequenced material: PBMCs, taken after 12 months of ibrutinib treatment. The rearrangement links TRBV18 to TRBJ2-2; 8 bases line up with TRBD1. The TCR sequence derives from a human donor with chronic lymphocytic leukemia. The CDR3 region is CASSPTRQGTGELFF. The CDR3 nucleotides read TGTGCCAGCTCACCTACGAGACAGGGGACCGGGGAGCTGTTTTTT.